This record covers a single TCR beta chain. This CDR3 is 10 amino acids long. The source of the sample is a study of Ad26.COV2.S vaccination and SARS-CoV-2 variants. Repertoires were generated with immunoSEQ multiplex PCR, while TCRdb's copy carries only in-frame clones and drops some. The sample yields about 400,000 clones, around 89% seen once. Treatment defined: about 20 received Ad26.COV2.S at low or high dose, single or two shots; 5 received placebo; per-sample allocation not given. Repertoires come from day 63 after the first vaccine or placebo injection. Source: peripheral blood, taken in a trial of Ad26.COV2.S vaccine versus placebo. V is TRBV12-1 and J is TRBJ2-1; TRBD2 was called by the table and not checked on the DNA. TRBV12-1 is reported as a pseudogene. The receptor was isolated from a person between 18 and 59 years old who received the Ad26.COV2.S COVID-19 vaccine or a placebo. CDR3 coding DNA: TGTGCCAGCAGAGCCCCGGAGCAGTTCTTC. Its translation: CASRAPEQFF.